The clone carrying this T cell receptor (beta chain) was recorded a few times. The antigen remains unidentified. The record originates from a study of shared clonotypes between healthy human individuals. Findings and caveats of the study: Only blood underwent sampling, and tissue repertoires likely differ. Rarefaction demonstrated incomplete sorted-subset sequencing despite large depth. The study found lower generation probabilities in non-shared clonotypes than in those shared by all four donors.

The data were produced by immunoSEQ multiplex PCR, yet TCRdb's version contains in-frame clones alone and is incomplete. The sample lists roughly 2.4 million clones; about 94% were seen once. The CDR3 is 12 amino acids. Germline CDR1 and CDR2: SGHRS and YFSETQ. Trimming took off 0 bases at V and 13 bases at J, with 8 bases between the two ends. The sample comprised naive CD4+ T cells sorted from blood. The subset is: CD45RA+ positively selected. V and J are TRBV5-1 and TRBJ1-6; D is unclear. The receptor's source is a man between 18 and 29 years old in good health. The CDR3 DNA reads as TGCGCCAGCAGCTTGGGTGAGGCGCCCCTCCACTTT. Encoded protein: CASSLGEAPLHF.